Listed below are T cell receptor beta chains from one sample, sequenced in a study of cytomegalovirus exposure and HLA in healthy donors. Some clones are missing from TCRdb's copy, which holds only in-frame ones; the method was immunoSEQ multiplex PCR. Of 63,000 or so clones in the sample, roughly 70% were seen once. Sequencing was done on a sample of PBMCs. These receptors originate from a man in his fifties in good health and CMV-seronegative. Both conserved end residues are part of each CDR3. D genes are given only for firm matches. For some rows the clone size is stated as once, few or many, or as a class when expanded; others skip it.

TRBV29-1,TRBJ1-5,TRBD1,.,CSTWTGGTQPQHF,TGCAGCACGTGGACAGGGGGCACTCAGCCCCAGCATTTT
TRBV30,TRBJ1-5,TRBD1,.,CAWSRDREKPQHF,TGTGCCTGGAGCCGGGACAGGGAAAAGCCCCAGCATTTT
TRBV7-8,TRBJ2-1,TRBD2,.,CASSPKRGPYNEQFF,TGTGCCAGCAGCCCCAAGCGGGGCCCCTACAATGAGCAGTTCTTC
TRBV2,TRBJ2-1,TRBD2,once,CASRTSGGANEQFF,TGTGCCAGCCGAACTAGCGGGGGGGCCAATGAGCAGTTCTTC
TRBV21-1,TRBJ2-1,.,.,CASSLRGKQFF,TGTGCCAGCAGCCTAAGGGGGAAGCAGTTCTTC
TRBV5-4,TRBJ1-1,.,.,CASSSAGLYTEAFF,TGTGCCAGCAGCTCCGCGGGGTTGTACACTGAAGCTTTCTTT
TRBV5-6,TRBJ2-2,.,.,CASSLTGNTGELFF,TGTGCCAGCAGCTTAACAGGGAACACCGGGGAGCTGTTTTTT
TRBV29-1,TRBJ2-7,.,.,CSAVGGGAVYEQYF,TGCAGCGCCGTGGGAGGGGGGGCTGTCTACGAGCAGTACTTC
TRBV14,TRBJ2-7,.,.,CASRQGYEQYF,TGTGCCAGCAGACAGGGATACGAGCAGTACTTC
TRBV5-5,TRBJ1-2,TRBD1,.,CASSLEGAVVYGYTF,TGTGCCAGCAGCTTGGAGGGGGCGGTAGTCTATGGCTACACCTTC
TRBV6-1,TRBJ1-2,.,.,CASSVERIRGGYTF,TGTGCCAGCAGCGTGGAACGCATAAGGGGTGGCTACACCTTC
TRBV2,TRBJ2-7,TRBD1,few,CASSSTWDSPSPYF,TGTGCCAGCAGTTCGACTTGGGACAGCCCATCCCCGTACTTC
TRBV6-1,TRBJ2-3,.,.,CASSEVGGGEDTQYF,TGTGCCAGCAGTGAAGTCGGAGGGGGCGAGGATACGCAGTATTTT
TRBV10-2,TRBJ2-3,.,.,CASSESSAFRGAKPEPLSTDTQYF,TGCGCCAGCAGTGAGTCGAGCGCGTTTCGGGGGGCTAAACCTGAGCCACTTAGCACAGATACGCAGTATTTT
TRBV2,TRBJ1-5,.,.,CASSDSTTPHQPQHF,TGTGCCAGCAGTGATAGCACAACACCCCATCAGCCCCAGCATTTT
TRBV9,TRBJ2-7,TRBD1,.,CASSVRDSSYEQYF,TGTGCCAGCAGCGTCCGGGACAGCTCCTACGAGCAGTACTTC
TRBV28,TRBJ2-7,TRBD1,.,CASSKQGASYEQYF,TGTGCCAGCAGTAAACAGGGGGCGTCGTACGAGCAGTACTTC
TRBV29-1,TRBJ1-5,.,.,CSVVAGNQPQHF,TGCAGCGTTGTGGCAGGTAATCAGCCCCAGCATTTT